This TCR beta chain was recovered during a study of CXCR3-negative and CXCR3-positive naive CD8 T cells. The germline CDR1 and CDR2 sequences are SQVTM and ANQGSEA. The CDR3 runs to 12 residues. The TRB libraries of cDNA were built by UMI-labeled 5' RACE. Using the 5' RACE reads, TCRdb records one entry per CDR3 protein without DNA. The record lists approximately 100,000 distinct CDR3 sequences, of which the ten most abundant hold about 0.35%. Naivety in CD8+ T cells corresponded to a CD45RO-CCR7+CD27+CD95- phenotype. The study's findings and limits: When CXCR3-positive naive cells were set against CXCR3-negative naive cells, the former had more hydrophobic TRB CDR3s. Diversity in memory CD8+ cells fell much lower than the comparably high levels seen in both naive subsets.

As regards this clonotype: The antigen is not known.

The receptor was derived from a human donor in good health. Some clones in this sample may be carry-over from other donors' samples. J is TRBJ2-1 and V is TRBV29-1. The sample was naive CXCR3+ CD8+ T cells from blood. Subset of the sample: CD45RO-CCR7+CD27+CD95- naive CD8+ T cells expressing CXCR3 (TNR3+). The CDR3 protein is CSVDGLANEQFF.